The following is a TCR beta chain sequence with its context. The antigen remains undetermined. The data are from a study of cytomegalovirus exposure and HLA in healthy donors. Study findings and constraints: Immune exposure information comprised only CMV serostatus.

PCR employed 60 Vbeta and 13 Jbeta primers. Assay used: immunoSEQ multiplex PCR; TCRdb lists only in-frame clones, some missing. The sample yields 200,000 or so clones, more than 80% seen once. V was trimmed by 1 base and J by 9 bases, leaving 12 bases between them. Germline lookup yields CDR1 LNHNV and CDR2 YYDKDF (reference sequence). This CDR3 has 13 amino acids. This receptor was identified in a man younger than 45 in good health and CMV-seronegative. The V and J genes are TRBV15 and TRBJ1-2, with D possibly being TRBD1 (6 bases). The sequenced material came from PBMCs. The CDR3 region has the DNA TGTGCCACCAGCAGAGTTCCAGGGGAGAGCTACACCTTC. It yields the protein CATSRVPGESYTF.